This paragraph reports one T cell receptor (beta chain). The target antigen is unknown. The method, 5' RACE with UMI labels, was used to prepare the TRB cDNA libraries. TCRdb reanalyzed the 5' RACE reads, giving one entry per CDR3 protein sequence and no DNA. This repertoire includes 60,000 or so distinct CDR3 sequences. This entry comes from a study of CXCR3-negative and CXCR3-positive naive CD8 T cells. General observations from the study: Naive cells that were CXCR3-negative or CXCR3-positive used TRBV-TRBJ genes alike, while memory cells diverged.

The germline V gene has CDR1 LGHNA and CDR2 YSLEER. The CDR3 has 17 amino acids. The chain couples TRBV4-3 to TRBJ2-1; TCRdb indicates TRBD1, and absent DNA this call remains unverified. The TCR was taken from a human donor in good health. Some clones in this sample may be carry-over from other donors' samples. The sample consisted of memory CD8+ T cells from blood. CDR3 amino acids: CASSQDFAGGRLDEQFF.